The clone carrying this T cell receptor beta chain has at least ten counts. At one of its ends the junction is not consistent with the germline gene, which may arise from a read error. The CDR3 contains 12 residues. The data originate from a study of neurological immune-mediated disorders. TCRdb passed the 5' RACE reads through MiXCR, listing each CDR3 protein once. The sample holds tens of thousands of distinct CDR3 sequences, about 9.9% seen once. The sequenced material came from CD4+ T cells from blood. The source of this sequence is a woman in her twenties or thirties with HTLV-1-associated myelopathy (HAM/TSP). The rearrangement uses TRBV12-3 or TRBV12-4 and TRBJ1-2; 7 nucleotides agree with TRBD1. CDR3 DNA: TGTGCCAGCAGACTTAGTACCGGGACAGCCGGCTTC. This translates into CASRLSTGTAGF.